The 27 T cell receptor beta chains presented below share a single source sample, sequenced in a study of cytomegalovirus exposure and HLA in healthy donors. The primer mix had 60 Vbeta and 13 Jbeta primers. The assay was immunoSEQ multiplex PCR, and TCRdb's table has in-frame clones only and misses some. Among 140,000 to 150,000 clones listed, more than 7.5% were seen once. Sequencing was done on a sample of PBMCs. These receptors were collected from a man aged 45 to 65 in good health and CMV-seronegative.

This clone has only a few counts. The rearrangement links TRBV30 to TRBJ1-6, with D possibly TRBD1 on 5 matching bases. This CDR3 region has 15 residues. Germline V gives CDR1 GTSNPN, CDR2 SVGIG (reference sequence). Trimming cost V 2 bases and J 6 bases, with 14 bases left between them. This CDR3 reads CAWSPRQGGNSPLHF. CDR3 coding DNA: TGTGCCTGGAGTCCCCGGCAGGGTGGTAATTCACCCCTCCACTTT.

In its sample, this clone was seen a few times. The gene calls are TRBV2 and TRBJ1-1; no clear D. The V gene lost 2 bases and the J gene lost 3 bases, with 7 bases spanning the gap. The CDR3 is 13 amino acids. Germline loops: CDR1 SNHLY, CDR2 FYNNEI. CDR3 DNA: TGTGCCAGCAGTGAACTTCCGTACACTGAAGCTTTCTTT. Protein product: CASSELPYTEAFF.

There are a few counts of this clone. The CDR3 bases are TGCAGCGGATACAGGGAGTCGGATGGCTACACCTTC. Its translation is CSGYRESDGYTF. J is TRBJ1-2 and V is TRBV29-1, with D tentatively TRBD1 (6 bases). Germline loops: CDR1 SQVTM, CDR2 ANQGSEA. The V gene lost 7 bases and the J gene lost 6 bases, with 15 bases spanning the gap. This CDR3 region has 12 residues.

This clone turned up a few times. This chain links TRBV4-2 with TRBJ2-3; 13 bases fit TRBD2. Germline V gives CDR1 LGHNA, CDR2 YNFKEQ. V lost 4 bases and J lost 0; bases outside the gene matches: 7. The CDR3 runs 18 residues. CDR3 DNA sequence: TGTGCCAGCAGCCGGACTAGCGGGGGCGATGCTAGCACAGATACGCAGTATTTT. This encodes CASSRTSGGDASTDTQYF.

Only a few counts were recorded for this clone. V is TRBV5-4 and J is TRBJ1-5; perhaps TRBD1 as D (5 bases). V was pared by 0 bases and J by 4 bases, with 11 bases between. Germline-derived CDR1 and CDR2 are SGHNT and YYREEE (reference sequence). CDR3 size: 15 residues. Here the CDR3 DNA reads TGTGCCAGCAGCTTGGATCAGGGTGATAATCAGCCCCAGCATTTT. Its protein product is CASSLDQGDNQPQHF. The variable domain in full, completed from reference TRBV5-4 and TRBJ1-5, reads ETGVTQSPTHLIKTRGQQVTLRCSSQSGHNTVSWYQQALGQGPQFIFQYYREEENGRGNFPPRFSGLQFPNYSSELNVNALELDDSALYLCASSLDQGDNQPQHFGDGTRLSIL.

The genes are TRBV2 and TRBJ1-5; 9 bases line up with TRBD1. Germline V CDR1 and CDR2: SNHLY, FYNNEI. The CDR3 length is 16 residues. After removal of 7 bases from V and 2 bases from J, the junction contained 9 bases not matched to a gene. CDR3 in DNA: TGTGCCAGCAAGCCGGGACAGGGAAGCGGCAATCAGCCCCAGCATTTT. This encodes CASKPGQGSGNQPQHF.

The gene calls are TRBV2 and TRBJ2-7; 9 bases fit TRBD2. Germline values: CDR1 SNHLY, CDR2 FYNNEI. The V segment lost 1 base and the J segment 7 bases; nucleotides outside the gene matches: 2. This CDR3 comprises 13 residues. CDR3 region: CASSEGGRGEQYF. The DNA of the CDR3 is TGTGCCAGCAGTGAAGGCGGGAGGGGGGAGCAGTACTTC. The whole variable domain, filled in from reference TRBV2 and TRBJ2-7, reads EPEVTQTPSHQVTQMGQEVILRCVPISNHLYFYWYRQILGQKVEFLVSFYNNEISEKSEIFDDQFSVERPDGSNFTLKIRSTKLEDSAMYFCASSEGGRGEQYFGPGTRLTVT.

This clone was recorded only once. The V gene is TRBV7-8, the J gene TRBJ1-4; TRBD1 might be the D (6 bases). Germline-derived CDR1 and CDR2 are SGHVS and FQNEAQ. The CDR3 covers 14 residues. Trimming took 5 bases from V and 7 from J, leaving 14 bases between them. The CDR3 DNA reads as TGTGCCAGCAGCAAAACAGGGCCCCCTGAAAAACTGTTTTTT. The encoded protein is CASSKTGPPEKLFF.

This clone was counted between two and nine times. The chain employs TRBV7-9 and TRBJ2-2; 7 bases map to TRBD2. Trimming cost V 2 bases and J 5 bases; bases outside gene matches: 5. The CDR3 runs 15 residues. Germline assignment: CDR1 SEHNR and CDR2 FQNEAQ (reference sequence). The DNA for the CDR3 is TGTGCCAGCAGCTTAACTAGCGTTGCGACCGGGGAGCTGTTTTTT. Its translation is CASSLTSVATGELFF.

This clone occurred a few times. The gene calls are TRBV7-3 and TRBJ1-2; TRBD1 might be the D (5 bases). Germline assignment: CDR1 SGHTA and CDR2 FQGTGA. Trimming shortened V by 2 bases and J by 2 bases, and 9 bases separated the two germline ends. The CDR3 contains 14 residues. For the CDR3, the DNA is TGTGCCAGCAGCTTAGGACGGGGGAACTATGGCTACACCTTC. Translated: CASSLGRGNYGYTF.

This clone was seen more than once but under ten times. The chain combines TRBV29-1 with TRBJ1-2; D unclear. V was trimmed by 6 bases and J by 7 bases, leaving 18 bases between them. The CDR3 is made up of 13 amino acids. Germline CDR1 and CDR2: SQVTM and ANQGSEA. The CDR3 is CSVFTSSGSGYTF. DNA for the CDR3: TGCAGCGTCTTCACTTCAAGCGGCAGTGGCTACACCTTC.

The table lists this clone with a few counts. This chain uses TRBV30 with TRBJ1-2; D is unresolved. This CDR3 has 12 residues. Trimming removed 4 bases at V and 4 bases at J, with 10 bases between. The germline V gene has CDR1 GTSNPN and CDR2 SVGIG (reference sequence). CDR3: CAWKNTFYGYTF. CDR3 DNA: TGTGCCTGGAAAAACACCTTCTATGGCTACACCTTC.

The rearrangement uses TRBV12-1 and TRBJ1-5; TRBD1, the D gene given by the table, was not confirmed from the DNA. TRBV12-1 is a documented pseudogene. The CDR3 consists of 17 residues. The CDR3 sequence is CASSPNRSNRDNQPQHF. CDR3 in DNA: TGTGCCAGCAGCCCAAACCGGAGCAACAGGGACAATCAGCCCCAGCATTTT.

This clone was seen more than once but under ten times. This chain links TRBV30 with TRBJ2-2; 9 nucleotides align to TRBD1. Germline V lookup: CDR1 GTSNPN, CDR2 SVGIG (reference sequence). V dropped 8 bases and J dropped 5; count of bases not matched to a gene: 15. The CDR3 is 16 amino acids. Written as DNA, the CDR3 is TGTGCCAGCTCATATACAGGGGGCCCATCGACCGGGGAGCTGTTTTTT. This translates into CASSYTGGPSTGELFF.

This clone was counted only a few times. The V call is TRBV7-3, the J call TRBJ2-3; TRBD2 matches 8 bases. The CDR3 is 15 amino acids. V trimming: 5 bases; J trimming: 1 base; junction bases outside the gene matches: 5. CDR1 is SGHTA, CDR2 FQGTGA, per germline. The CDR3 reads CASSLYGRGTDTQYF. CDR3 sequence (DNA): TGTGCCAGCAGCCTTTACGGGAGGGGCACAGATACGCAGTATTTT. Combining the CDR3 with reference TRBV7-3 and TRBJ2-3 gives the whole variable domain GAGVSQTPSNKVTEKGKYVELRCDPISGHTALYWYRQSLGQGPEFLIYFQGTGAADDSGLPNDRFFAVRPEGSVSTLKIQRTERGDSAVYLCASSLYGRGTDTQYFGPGTRLTVL.

The chain is built from TRBV9 and TRBJ2-7; weak D call: TRBD1 (6 bases). The germline gives CDR1 SGDLS, CDR2 YYNGEE. V was shortened by 4 bases and J by 1 base, with 15 bases between the two germline ends. This CDR3 contains 15 residues. CDR3 sequence reads: CASSTQAGQSYEQYF. The CDR3 DNA is TGTGCCAGCAGCACGCAAGCCGGACAGTCCTACGAGCAGTACTTC.

This clone was observed a few times. The chain uses TRBV19 and TRBJ2-7, with TRBD1 identical over 9 bases. The CDR3 consists of 15 residues. The V gene's germline CDR1 is LNHDA and CDR2 SQIVND (reference sequence). After removal of 4 bases from V and 5 bases from J, the junction contained 9 bases not matched to a gene. CDR3 residues: CASSNGQGTWDEQYF. The CDR3 DNA reads TGTGCCAGTAGTAACGGACAGGGGACTTGGGACGAGCAGTACTTC. The complete variable domain, with remaining parts taken from reference TRBV19 and TRBJ2-7, reads DGGITQSPKYLFRKEGQNVTLSCEQNLNHDAMYWYRQDPGQGLRLIYYSQIVNDFQKGDIAEGYSVSREKKESFPLTVTSAQKNPTAFYLCASSNGQGTWDEQYFGPGTRLTVT.

The V and J genes are TRBV29-1 and TRBJ1-2, with D perhaps TRBD1 (6 bases). There are 12 residues in the CDR3. V lost 7 bases, J lost 3 bases, and 12 bases lay in between. Per the germline V gene, CDR1 is SQVTM and CDR2 is ANQGSEA. The chain's CDR3 is CSGRYRDYGYTF. CDR3 in DNA: TGCAGCGGGAGATACAGGGACTATGGCTACACCTTC.

This chain joins TRBV11-3 and TRBJ2-6, with 10 bases matching TRBD1. The germline V gene has CDR1 SGHNT and CDR2 YENEEA. The CDR3 length is 17 residues. J was trimmed by 3 bases and V by 5 bases; bases with no gene match: 7. CDR3 sequence: CASSADRGRGGANVLTF. CDR3 DNA sequence: TGTGCCAGCAGCGCCGACAGGGGGCGAGGTGGGGCCAACGTCCTGACTTTC.

The V call is TRBV29-1, the J call TRBJ2-7; D remains unclear. Germline V gene sequence: CDR1 SQVTM, CDR2 ANQGSEA. Between the trimmed V and J ends, which lost 1 base and 7 bases, there was a span of 11 bases. This CDR3 has 12 amino acids. CDR3 in amino acids: CSVEAPTGEQYF. The CDR3 region has the DNA TGCAGCGTTGAAGCGCCGACTGGGGAGCAGTACTTC.

The table lists this clone with a few counts. V usage is TRBV30 and J usage is TRBJ1-3, with D unresolved. Germline V gene sequence: CDR1 GTSNPN, CDR2 SVGIG (reference sequence). V was cut by 2 bases and J by 3 bases, with 8 bases left in between. CDR3 length equals 13 residues. CDR3 nucleotide sequence: TGTGCCTGGAGTAGGAGACGTGGAAACACCATATATTTT. Translated: CAWSRRRGNTIYF.

The CDR3 sequence is CAWSVNQKNIQYF. CDR3 in DNA: TGTGCCTGGAGTGTAAACCAGAAAAACATTCAGTACTTC. The J gene is TRBJ2-4, the V gene TRBV30; the D is unclear. CDR3 length: 13 residues. CDR1 is GTSNPN, CDR2 SVGIG, per germline (reference sequence). Trimming stripped 0 bases from V and 4 bases from J, with 7 bases between.

This clone was picked up a small number of times. This chain uses TRBV19 with TRBJ1-2; D is unclear. The CDR3 totals 13 residues. From germline, CDR1 is LNHDA and CDR2 SQIVND (reference sequence). V lost 5 bases and J lost 6, with 13 bases in between. CDR3 coding DNA: TGTGCCAGTAGTGTGGCAGGCTACGATGGCTACACCTTC. Residues: CASSVAGYDGYTF.

This clone showed up just a few times. This sequence joins TRBV6-5 and TRBJ2-7; D might be TRBD1 (5 bases). Germline CDR1 is MNHEY and CDR2 is SVGAGI. The CDR3 has 14 amino acids. Trimming took 0 bases from V and 7 from J, leaving 13 bases between them. This CDR3 is CASSYSSRVGEQYF. In DNA form, the CDR3 reads TGTGCCAGCAGTTACTCGTCCAGGGTCGGGGAGCAGTACTTC.

The chain uses TRBV25-1 and TRBJ2-3; 9 bases align to TRBD1. The CDR3 is 17 amino acids. The germline V gene has CDR1 MGHDK and CDR2 SYGVNS. V was clipped by 4 bases and J by 6 bases; unmatched bases: 14. CDR3 sequence: CASSGMPGQGSGDTQYF. CDR3 sequence (DNA): TGTGCCAGCAGTGGTATGCCGGGACAGGGTAGTGGGGATACGCAGTATTTT.

The genes are TRBV28 and TRBJ2-7, with 9 positions matching TRBD1. CDR3 length: 20 amino acids. The junction had 18 bases not matched to a gene; V was cut back by 1 base and J by 2 bases. CDR1 MDHEN and CDR2 SYDVKM come from the germline V gene. The CDR3 DNA follows: TGTGCCAGCAGTTTATCCTCTCCCCCTACGACAGGGGGTTCGCCCTACGAGCAGTACTTC. Translating it yields CASSLSSPPTTGGSPYEQYF. Full variable domain (outside the CDR3, taken from reference TRBV28 and TRBJ2-7): DVKVTQSSRYLVKRTGEKVFLECVQDMDHENMFWYRQDPGLGLRLIYFSYDVKMKEKGDIPEGYSVSREKKERFSLILESASTNQTSMYLCASSLSSPPTTGGSPYEQYFGPGTRLTVT.

V and J are TRBV9 and TRBJ1-5; 9 nucleotides line up with TRBD1. Germline V lookup: CDR1 SGDLS, CDR2 YYNGEE. The ends lost 4 bases at V and 3 bases at J; junction bases unmatched: 5. The CDR3 consists of 15 residues. CDR3 protein: CASSRTGEFNQPQHF. The CDR3 DNA reads TGTGCCAGCAGCCGGACAGGGGAGTTCAATCAGCCCCAGCATTTT. Combining the CDR3 with reference TRBV9 and TRBJ1-5 gives the whole variable domain DSGVTQTPKHLITATGQRVTLRCSPRSGDLSVYWYQQSLDQGLQFLIQYYNGEERAKGNILERFSAQQFPDLHSELNLSSLELGDSALYFCASSRTGEFNQPQHFGDGTRLSIL.